The 5 T cell receptor beta chains listed next were all sequenced from one sample in a study of T cells in Graves' hyperthyroidism and ophthalmopathy. Amplification of TCR beta CDR3 regions was performed using RNA transcripts as template. The HTBI primer set drove a first-round RT-PCR of the TCR CDR3. TCRdb itself ran the multiplex PCR reads through MiXCR, one entry per CDR3 protein. The sample consists of roughly 61,000 distinct CDR3 sequences, 53% of them appearing once. The sequenced sample consisted of blood. The receptors stem from an older woman with Graves' ophthalmopathy.

The CDR3 DNA sequence: TGTGCCACCAGCAGAGATTTAAGTGGGGGATACACCGGGGAGCTGTTTTTT. Translation gives CATSRDLSGGYTGELFF. The chain uses TRBV15 and TRBJ2-2, with D perhaps being TRBD1 or TRBD2 (5 bases each). The CDR3 spans 17 residues. Germline V gives CDR1 LNHNV, CDR2 YYDKDF (reference sequence). Trimming cost V 0 bases and J 3 bases, with 14 bases left between them.

Details on this clonotype: The junction departs from the called germline gene at one end, perhaps through a read error. V and J are TRBV11-2 and TRBJ1-4, with D possibly TRBD1 on 5 matching bases. The CDR3 is 15 residues long. The germline V gene encodes CDR1 SGHAT and CDR2 FQNNGV. CDR3 in DNA: TGTGCCAGCAACCCGGGACGTCAGATTAATGAGAAACTGTTTTTT. It translates to CASNPGRQINEKLFF.

The chain joins TRBV9 to TRBJ1-2, with 7 bases that match TRBD1. V was clipped by 3 bases and J by 4 bases; unmatched bases: 9. Germline CDR1 reads SGDLS; CDR2 reads YYNGEE. This CDR3 is built from 15 residues. CDR3 DNA: TGTGCCAGCAGCGAAGGGGTTGGGACAGTCTATGGCTACACCTTC. Protein sequence: CASSEGVGTVYGYTF.

This clonotype showed up many times. The chain links TRBV5-8 to TRBJ2-3, with 7 positions matching TRBD1. Germline trimming cut 4 bases from V and 7 bases from J; bases unmatched to any gene: 18. The length of the CDR3 is 17 residues. Germline loops: CDR1 SGHTS, CDR2 YDEGEE. Here the CDR3 reads CASSPPLLRDRINTQYF. CDR3 DNA sequence: TGTGCCAGCAGCCCGCCCCTCCTCCGGGACAGAATTAATACGCAGTATTTT.

This clonotype was observed many times. V usage is TRBV12-5 and J usage is TRBJ2-1, with 11 bases aligning to TRBD2. CDR3 length: 16 residues. The germline V gene encodes CDR1 LGHNT and CDR2 FRNRAP. Germline trimming cut 6 bases from V and 6 bases from J; bases unmatched to any gene: 10. This CDR3 is CASGTLGSGGANEQFF. The CDR3 DNA follows: TGTGCTAGTGGCACTCTGGGTAGCGGGGGGGCCAATGAGCAGTTCTTC.